This T cell receptor (beta chain) is from a study of beta chain features in type 1 diabetes. Study-wide points: Type 1 diabetes patients had moderately but significantly shorter TCRB CDR3s in all four CD4+ subsets.

CD4+ naive, central memory, regulatory and stem cell-like memory cells were sorted via CD45RO/CCR7/CD25/CD127/CD95/CD27. Expressed TCRB transcripts were sequenced because the entire RNA isolate underwent reverse transcription. Method: immunoSEQ multiplex PCR; TCRdb's copy keeps in-frame clones and lacks some. The table lists roughly 230,000 clones, around 9.9% of them singletons. On this clone itself: Its specificity is not known.

This CDR3 is 17 amino acids long. Germline loops: CDR1 SGHTA, CDR2 FQGTGA. V dropped 5 bases and J dropped 2; count of bases not matched to a gene: 9. The clonotype was recovered from a man aged 30 to 45 with type 1 diabetes. The chain carries TRBV7-3 and TRBJ2-3, with 11 bases that match TRBD2. The specimen sequenced was naive CD4+ T cells from blood. Here the CDR3 DNA reads TGTGCCAGCAGCCCCCTAGCGGGGGGTATCTTCACAGATACGCAGTATTTT. It encodes CASSPLAGGIFTDTQYF.